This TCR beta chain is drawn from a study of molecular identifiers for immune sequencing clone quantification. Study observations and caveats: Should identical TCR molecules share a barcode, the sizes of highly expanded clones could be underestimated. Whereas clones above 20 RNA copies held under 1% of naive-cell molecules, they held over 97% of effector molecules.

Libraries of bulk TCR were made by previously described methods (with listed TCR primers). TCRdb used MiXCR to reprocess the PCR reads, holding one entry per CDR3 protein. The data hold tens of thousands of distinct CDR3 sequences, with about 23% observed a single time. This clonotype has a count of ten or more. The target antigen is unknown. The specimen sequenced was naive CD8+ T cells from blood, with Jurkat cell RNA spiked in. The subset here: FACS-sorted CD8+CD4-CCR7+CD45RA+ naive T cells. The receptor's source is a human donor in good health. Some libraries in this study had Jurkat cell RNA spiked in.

CDR3 DNA sequence: TGTGCCAGCAGTTTATTTAGCGGGAGAGGGTACACCGGGGAGCTGTTTTTT. This sequence encodes CASSLFSGRGYTGELFF. The V gene is TRBV28, the J gene TRBJ2-2; 9 positions agree with TRBD2. The CDR3 is 17 residues long. Germline CDR1 is MDHEN and CDR2 is SYDVKM. Germline trimming cut 1 base from V and 3 bases from J; bases unmatched to any gene: 6.